The clone carrying this T cell receptor (beta chain) was recorded only once. This entry is derived from a study of blood T cell repertoires in COVID-19. Study summary: COVID-19 samples from acute and convalescent phases originated in the United States, Italy and Spain.

This CDR3 region has 15 residues. Germline V gene sequence: CDR1 LNHDA, CDR2 SQIVND (reference sequence). V shed 5 bases, J shed 6 bases, and the junction held 8 bases outside the gene matches. Method: immunoSEQ multiplex PCR; TCRdb's copy keeps in-frame clones and lacks some. The profile covers 90,000 to 150,000 clones, with roughly nine tenths appearing a single time and approximately 7.2% taken by the ten largest. V is TRBV19 and J is TRBJ1-4; 8 nucleotides line up with TRBD1. The sequence came from a man aged 65 to 79 who had recovered from COVID-19. The sample was peripheral blood. As DNA, the CDR3 is TGTGCCAGTAGTCCGGGATCGACAGGGGATGAAAAACTGTTTTTT. Protein: CASSPGSTGDEKLFF. Drawing the rest from reference TRBV19 and TRBJ1-4, the complete variable domain is DGGITQSPKYLFRKEGQNVTLSCEQNLNHDAMYWYRQDPGQGLRLIYYSQIVNDFQKGDIAEGYSVSREKKESFPLTVTSAQKNPTAFYLCASSPGSTGDEKLFFGSGTQLSVL.